This TCR beta chain was recovered during a study of T cells in Graves' hyperthyroidism and ophthalmopathy. Study-wide background: Peripheral blood was secured at the point of initial diagnosis, before any treatment.

This CDR3 comprises 13 residues. The ends lost 5 bases at V and 5 bases at J; junction bases unmatched: 5. Per the germline V gene, CDR1 is SGHNT and CDR2 is YENEEA. This clonotype was found many times. TCR beta CDR3 region amplification was performed from RNA transcripts. When the TCR CDR3 underwent first-round RT-PCR, the HTBI primer set was used. TCRdb itself ran the multiplex PCR reads through MiXCR, one entry per CDR3 protein. The table lists roughly 360,000 distinct CDR3 sequences, 13% of them singletons, with 20% in the top ten. Input material: blood. The gene calls are TRBV11-3 and TRBJ2-5; TRBD1 aligns across 7 bases. The clonotype comes from a man aged 25-45 years with Graves' hyperthyroidism that later progressed to Graves' ophthalmopathy. CDR3 residues: CASSTTGEETQYF. CDR3 sequence (DNA): TGTGCCAGCAGCACTACAGGGGAGGAGACCCAGTACTTC.